This T cell receptor beta chain was found in a study of T-cell memory formation after mild COVID-19. Whole-study context: Across donors, TCR clusters were largely donor specific.

The table lists this clonotype with a few counts. Antigen unknown. CDR1 is MRHNA, CDR2 SNTAGT, per germline. This CDR3 has 13 residues. Trimming pared 4 bases from V and 0 bases from J, leaving 6 bases between. General study results and limits: The study detected some responding clones in pre-infection memory, suggesting cross-reactive memory joined.

Constant-segment primers served in 5'RACE that generated TCR alpha and TCR beta cDNA libraries bearing sample barcodes and UMIs. TCRdb ran MiXCR on the 5' RACE reads and lists one entry per CDR3 protein. The sample includes about 340,000 distinct CDR3 sequences, about 21% of them seen just once. The receptor was isolated from an adult woman who had mild COVID-19 (a few samples of this study predate the infection). Cell type and time point are not known. The chain employs TRBV6-4 and TRBJ1-1, with D unresolved. Sample: PBMCs or a T cell subset sorted from them (not recorded which). For the CDR3, the DNA is TGTGCCAGCAGTGTTAGATTGAACACTGAAGCTTTCTTT. Translating it yields CASSVRLNTEAFF.